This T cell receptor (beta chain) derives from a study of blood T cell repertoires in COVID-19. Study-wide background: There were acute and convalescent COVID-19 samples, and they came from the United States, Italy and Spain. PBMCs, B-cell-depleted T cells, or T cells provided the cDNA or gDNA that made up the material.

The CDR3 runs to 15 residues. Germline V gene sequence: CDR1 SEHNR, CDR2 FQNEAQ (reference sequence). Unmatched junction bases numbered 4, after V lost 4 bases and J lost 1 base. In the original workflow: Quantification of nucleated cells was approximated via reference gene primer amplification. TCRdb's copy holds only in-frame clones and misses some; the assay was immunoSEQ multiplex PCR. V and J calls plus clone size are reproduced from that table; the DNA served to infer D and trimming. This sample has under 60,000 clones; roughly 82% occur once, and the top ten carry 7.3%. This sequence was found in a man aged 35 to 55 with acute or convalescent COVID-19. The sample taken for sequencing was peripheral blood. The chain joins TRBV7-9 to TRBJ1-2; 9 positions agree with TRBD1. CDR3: CASSSDRGSNYGYTF. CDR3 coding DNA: TGTGCCAGCAGCTCGGACAGGGGAAGTAACTATGGCTACACCTTC.